This paragraph reports one T cell receptor (beta chain). Antigen: not known. Amplification yielded TCR beta CDR3 regions, with RNA transcripts as the source. The primer set for the first-round RT-PCR of the TCR CDR3 was HTBI. One entry per CDR3 protein, called by TCRdb with MiXCR from the multiplex PCR reads. Of roughly 520,000 distinct CDR3 sequences listed, approximately 25% are singletons. This specimen comes from a study of T cells in Graves' hyperthyroidism and ophthalmopathy. The wider study: Initial diagnosis, before any treatment, was when peripheral blood was collected. Study results and caveats: Researchers found most expanded thyroid clonotypes above 0.001 in blood as well.

With V trimmed by 6 bases and J by 5 bases, 8 bases remained unmatched. CDR3 length: 13 amino acids. CDR1 DFQATT and CDR2 SNEGSKA come from the germline V gene (reference sequence). This receptor was obtained from a woman aged 25 to 39 with Graves' ophthalmopathy. The chain carries TRBV20-1 and TRBJ1-1, with TRBD1 matching over 8 bases. Material for sequencing was blood. The CDR3 nucleotides are TGCAGTGCGAGCGACAGGGGTGGGACTGAAGCTTTCTTT. It encodes CSASDRGGTEAFF.